This T cell receptor (beta chain) was identified during a study of neurological immune-mediated disorders. TCRdb used MiXCR to reprocess the 5' RACE reads, holding one entry per CDR3 protein. The sample includes tens of thousands of distinct CDR3 sequences, 3% to 4.5% of them seen just once. The CDR3 consists of 13 residues. The V gene lost 3 bases and the J gene lost 4 bases, with 8 bases spanning the gap. This clonotype has at least ten counts. The receptor was derived from a woman between 50 and 59 years old with multiple sclerosis. The sample consisted of PBMCs. The chain combines TRBV12-3 or TRBV12-4 with TRBJ2-3; TRBD2 might be the D (6 bases). CDR3: CASSFRGSDTQYF. The DNA for the CDR3 is TGTGCCAGCAGTTTTCGGGGGTCAGATACGCAGTATTTT.